This TCR delta chain was observed in a study of Vδ1+ human thymocytes. Trimming removed 2 bases at V and 1 base at J, with 26 bases between. CDR3 length equals 20 residues. The V gene's germline CDR1 is TSWWSYY and CDR2 QGS. Notes on the study in general: Thymic TRG and TRD repertoires appeared highly polyclonal, with Gaussian CDR3 length distributions. Bulk repertoire data may be misinterpreted because of unexpected Vdelta2 sequences.

Extracted RNA was reverse transcribed into cDNA. The CDR3 regions were amplified by multiplex PCR from V-gene primers to a constant-region primer. TCRdb reran clone calling via CATT on the multiplex PCR reads. The sample carries tens of thousands of delta-chain clones, about 29% recorded once. On this clone: Its antigen remains unknown.

The chain has TRDV1 and TRDJ1, with D maybe TRDD2 (5 bases). This TCR came from a boy under three years old who had congenital heart surgery. The source material was Vdelta1+ gamma-delta thymocytes from the thymus. Sample subset: FACS-sorted CD3+ TCRalphabeta- TCRVdelta1+ TCRVdelta2- thymocytes. The CDR3 DNA reads TGTGCTCTTGGGGAATTCTCTTTCCTCCAGCCTACGTACGGCACCGATAAACTCATCTTT. This translates into CALGEFSFLQPTYGTDKLIF.